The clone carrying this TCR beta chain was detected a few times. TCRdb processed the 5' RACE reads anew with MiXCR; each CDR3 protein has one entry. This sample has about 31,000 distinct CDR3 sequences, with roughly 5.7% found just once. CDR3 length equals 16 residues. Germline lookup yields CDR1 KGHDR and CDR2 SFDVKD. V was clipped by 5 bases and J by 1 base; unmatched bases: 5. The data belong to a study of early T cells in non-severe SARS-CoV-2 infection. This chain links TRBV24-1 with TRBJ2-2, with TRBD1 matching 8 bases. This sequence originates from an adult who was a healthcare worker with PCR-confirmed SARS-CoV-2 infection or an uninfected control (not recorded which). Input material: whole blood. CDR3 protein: CATSGRQGMNTGELFF. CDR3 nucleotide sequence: TGTGCCACCAGTGGAAGACAGGGGATGAACACCGGGGAGCTGTTTTTT.